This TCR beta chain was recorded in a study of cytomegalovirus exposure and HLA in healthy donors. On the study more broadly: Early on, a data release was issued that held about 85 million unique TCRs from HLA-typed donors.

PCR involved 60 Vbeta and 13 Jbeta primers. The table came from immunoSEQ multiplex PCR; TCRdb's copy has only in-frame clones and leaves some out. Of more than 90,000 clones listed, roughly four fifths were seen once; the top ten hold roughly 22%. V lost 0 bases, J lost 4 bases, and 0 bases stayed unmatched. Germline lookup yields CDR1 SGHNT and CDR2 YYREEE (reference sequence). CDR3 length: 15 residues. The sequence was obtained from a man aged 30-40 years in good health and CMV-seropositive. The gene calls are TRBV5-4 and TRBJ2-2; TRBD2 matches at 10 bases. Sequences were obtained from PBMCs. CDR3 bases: TGTGCCAGCAGCTTGGAGCGGGGGGGCACCGGGGAGCTGTTTTTT. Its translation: CASSLERGGTGELFF. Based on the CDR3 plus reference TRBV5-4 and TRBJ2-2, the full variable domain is ETGVTQSPTHLIKTRGQQVTLRCSSQSGHNTVSWYQQALGQGPQFIFQYYREEENGRGNFPPRFSGLQFPNYSSELNVNALELDDSALYLCASSLERGGTGELFFGEGSRLTVL.